This passage covers 3 T cell receptor beta chains from one sample sequenced in a study of T cells in Graves' hyperthyroidism and ophthalmopathy. TCR beta CDR3 region amplification was performed from RNA transcripts. First-round RT-PCR of the TCR CDR3 relied on the HTBI primer set. A single record per CDR3 protein comes from TCRdb applying MiXCR to the multiplex PCR reads. Of 340,000 or so distinct CDR3 sequences in the sample, 15% to 20% are singletons; the top ten hold around 50%. The sequenced material came from blood. The source is a woman between 50 and 59 years old with Graves' hyperthyroidism.

This clonotype showed up many times. The gene calls are TRBV28 and TRBJ1-5, with D unclear. The germline V gene has CDR1 MDHEN and CDR2 SYDVKM. The CDR3 runs to 12 residues. The V end was cut by 6 bases, the J end by 3 bases, with 6 bases between. DNA of the CDR3: TGTGCCAGCAGGGAAGCCAATCAGCCCCAGCATTTT. Its protein is CASREANQPQHF.

This clonotype came up many times. The V call is TRBV20-1, the J call TRBJ2-1; TRBD1 aligns across 10 bases. Per germline, CDR1 DFQATT and CDR2 SNEGSKA (reference sequence). The CDR3 consists of 17 residues. V was pared by 1 base and J by 3 bases, with 9 bases of the junction left unmatched. Written as DNA, the CDR3 is TGCAGTGCTAGAGGACAGGGGGCGGGAGCCTACTACAATGAGCAGTTCTTC. It yields the protein CSARGQGAGAYYNEQFF.

This clonotype was observed many times. The gene calls are TRBV10-3 and TRBJ2-7; 8 nucleotides align to TRBD1. Germline V CDR1 and CDR2: ENHRY, SYGVKD. The CDR3 has 16 residues. The junction had 14 bases not matched to a gene; V was cut back by 4 bases and J by 6 bases. CDR3 sequence reads: CAISGSFGTGESEQYF. In DNA, the CDR3 is TGTGCCATCAGTGGTTCGTTTGGGACAGGAGAGTCCGAGCAGTACTTC.